This T cell receptor beta chain is from a study of T cell responses to AZD1222 COVID-19 vaccine. Details on this clone: The antigen is undetermined.

Second doses at about 4 or about 12 weeks were pooled. Germline assignment: CDR1 MNHNY and CDR2 SVGAGI (reference sequence). This CDR3 spans 12 amino acids. Trimming stripped 2 bases from V and 4 bases from J, with 5 bases between. Data came from immunoSEQ multiplex PCR; TCRdb stores just in-frame clones and leaves some out. The sample shows about 150,000 clones, 90% of them seen only once. Points from the study as a whole: A mostly white British donor set with more females was recruited, and clonal diversity was possibly underestimated.

V gene TRBV6-6 combines with J gene TRBJ1-1; D is unclear. The sample consisted of peripheral blood, taken 28 days after the second AZD1222 dose. This sequence was found in an adult who received the AZD1222 COVID-19 vaccine. CDR3 in amino acids: CASSYNFTEAFF. The CDR3 DNA follows: TGTGCCAGCAGTTACAATTTCACTGAAGCTTTCTTT.